Listed below are T cell receptor beta chains from one sample, sequenced in a study of T cell repertoires in cytomegalovirus infection. No antigens are known for them. TCRdb reanalysed the reads using MiXCR and keeps one entry per CDR3 protein. The sample has 95,000 to 120,000 distinct CDR3 sequences; about 33% are singletons. The source was CD8+ T cells from cultured PBMCs, collected from culture after CMV antigen stimulation. These receptors came from a human donor in good health (CMV status not recorded). Some clones in this sample may be carry-over from other donors' samples. CDR3s include the opening cysteine and the closing phenylalanine or tryptophan. Fields, in order: CDR3 length, J gene, D gene, V gene, CDR3 protein. D genes are given only for firm matches.

>14|TRBJ1-1|TRBD1|TRBV12-3/TRBV12-4
CASSLGQGWTEAFF
>14|TRBJ2-3|-|TRBV7-6
CASSLSGFADTQYF
>14|TRBJ2-7|TRBD1|TRBV2
CASAPTGGTYEQYF
>15|TRBJ1-2|-|TRBV4-1
CASSQLQGGNYGYTF
>15|TRBJ1-1|-|TRBV7-6
CASSFLKGENTEAFF
>16|TRBJ2-5|TRBD1|TRBV6-6
CASSYFRQGRLQTQYF
>13|TRBJ2-7|TRBD2|TRBV4-1
CASSQGRGGEQYF
>13|TRBJ1-1|-|TRBV4-1
CASSQGAGPEAFF
>14|TRBJ1-1|-|TRBV6-6
CASSLTGKSTEAFF
>14|TRBJ2-1|-|TRBV4-1
CASSRVTGINEQFF
>15|TRBJ2-5|-|TRBV6-1
CASSEYTGLRETQYF
>14|TRBJ2-3|-|TRBV7-2
CTSSWSNPTDTQYF
>14|TRBJ2-5|TRBD2|TRBV28
CASGGGAAGETQYF
>14|TRBJ2-1|TRBD1|TRBV6-5
CASSLTGEDNEQFF
>18|TRBJ1-5|TRBD1|TRBV4-1
CASSHEPNDRGFNQPQHF
>15|TRBJ2-3|-|TRBV7-2
CASSLAPRGWDTQYF
>12|TRBJ2-1|-|TRBV12-3/TRBV12-4
CASSLGQNEQFF
>14|TRBJ2-3|-|TRBV24-1
CATSELGSTDTQYF
>12|TRBJ1-2|-|TRBV20-1
CSAEPGFHGYTF